The clone carrying this T cell receptor (beta chain) turned up a few times. MiXCR, run by TCRdb on the 5' RACE reads, gives a single entry per CDR3 protein. The sample lists about 390,000 distinct CDR3 sequences; around 9% were seen once. The data originate from a study of identical twins. CDR3 length equals 16 residues. V dropped 6 bases and J dropped 4; count of bases not matched to a gene: 11. The sequence derives from a woman between 45 and 60 years old in good health. This chain connects TRBV12-3 or TRBV12-4 to TRBJ2-1, with TRBD2 matching over 8 bases. Sequencing was done on a sample of naive T cells sorted from blood. The DNA of the CDR3 is TGTGCCAGCAGACCCGAAGCGGGAGCGCAATACAATGAGCAGTTCTTC. Its translation: CASRPEAGAQYNEQFF.